This T cell receptor (beta chain) was sequenced during a study of T cells in Graves' hyperthyroidism and ophthalmopathy. Findings of the study overall: The model predicted ophthalmopathy a median approximately 6 months before onset.

Authors of the study amplified TCR beta CDR3 regions from RNA transcripts. The primer set for the first-round RT-PCR of the TCR CDR3 was HTBI. TCRdb itself ran the multiplex PCR reads through MiXCR, one entry per CDR3 protein. The sample yields approximately 600,000 distinct CDR3 sequences, less than 25% seen once. Trimming took off 6 bases at V and 5 bases at J, with 19 bases between the two ends. This CDR3 region has 15 residues. Germline-derived CDR1 and CDR2 are MDHEN and SYDVKM. This clonotype has at least ten counts. Its matching antigen is unknown. Lactation, pregnancy, other autoimmune disease or uncontrolled infection led to exclusion of patients. About 10 ml of fresh peripheral blood supplied the PBMCs.

The specimen sequenced was blood. This clonotype was sampled from a man aged 25 to 40 with Graves' ophthalmopathy. The chain has TRBV28 and TRBJ2-5; TRBD2 is a possible D gene (5 bases). The CDR3 region has the DNA TGTGCCAGCAGGCCCGGGGTAAGATCTGAGGAGACCCAGTACTTC. This translates into CASRPGVRSEETQYF.